The 7 T cell receptor beta chains below all came from one sample that was sequenced in a study of T cells after yellow fever vaccination. One entry per CDR3 protein, called by TCRdb with MiXCR from the 5' RACE reads. The sample includes about 94,000 distinct CDR3 sequences, 7.5% to 10% of them seen just once. This specimen consisted of CD8+ T cells not binding an NS4B(214-222) dextramer, sorted from PBMCs, obtained approximately 15 days after the first yellow fever vaccination. Source of these receptors: a young man who received the YFV17D yellow fever vaccine.

This clonotype has more than one count but fewer than ten. This chain links TRBV5-1 with TRBJ2-2, with D possibly matching TRBD1 (6 bases). V gave up 3 bases and J gave up 6 bases, with 12 bases separating them. Germline V gene lookup returns CDR1 SGHRS and CDR2 YFSETQ. The CDR3 is 14 residues long. CDR3 sequence: CASSYQQGSGELFF. The CDR3 nucleotides read TGCGCCAGCAGCTATCAACAGGGCTCCGGGGAGCTGTTTTTT.

Of note for this clonotype: Here the CDR3 omits its conserved ending phenylalanine or tryptophan, so a read error is the likely source. V usage is TRBV12-3 or TRBV12-4 and J usage is TRBJ2-7; D ambiguous. CDR3 length: 12 residues. V lost 2 bases, J lost 4 bases, and 6 bases lay in between. Written as DNA, the CDR3 is TGTGCCAGCAGTTTATTCCCTTACGAGCAGTACTTA. Its protein is CASSLFPYEQYL.

V and J are TRBV6-5 and TRBJ2-5; TRBD2 is a possible D gene (5 bases). V lost 2 bases, J lost 7 bases, and 11 bases lay in between. The CDR3 runs 13 residues. In germline, CDR1 is MNHEY, CDR2 SVGAGI. DNA for the CDR3: TGTGCCAGCAGTTACCAGGAGGACGGGACCCAGTACTTC. Its protein product is CASSYQEDGTQYF.

Details on this clonotype: A much larger clone lies one base from this, so it may be a read error. This rearrangement joins TRBV12-3 or TRBV12-4 to TRBJ2-7; a possible D gene is TRBD2 (6 bases). V was clipped by 5 bases and J by 5 bases, with 16 bases between them. The CDR3 loop spans 14 amino acids. CDR3 protein: CASSPHRWRDEQYF. In DNA, the CDR3 is TGTGCCAGCAGTCCCCACCGGTGGAGGGACGAGCAGTACTTC.

This clonotype turned up a few times. The V and J genes are TRBV3-1 and TRBJ2-3, with D possibly being TRBD2 (6 bases). The CDR3 has 15 residues. V lost 4 bases to trimming and J lost 5 bases, with 16 bases between them. The germline gives CDR1 LGHDT, CDR2 YNNKEL (reference sequence). The CDR3 sequence: CASSPGLAVGDTQYF. The CDR3 DNA reads TGTGCCAGCAGCCCGGGACTCGCTGTGGGAGATACGCAGTATTTT.

This clonotype showed up just a few times. The chain employs TRBV5-1 and TRBJ1-6; D is perhaps TRBD1 (6 bases). CDR1 is SGHRS and CDR2 is YFSETQ in the germline V gene. CDR3 length: 17 amino acids. The V gene lost 3 bases and the J gene lost 0 bases, with 13 bases spanning the gap. CDR3 region: CASSSTDSSSYNSPLHF. CDR3 sequence (DNA): TGCGCCAGCAGCTCCACGGACAGTAGCTCCTATAATTCACCCCTCCACTTT.

This chain connects TRBV7-2 to TRBJ2-3, with TRBD2 identical over 9 bases. Germline V gene lookup returns CDR1 SGHTA and CDR2 FQGNSA. CDR3 size: 16 residues. V trimming: 3 bases; J trimming: 2 bases; junction bases outside the gene matches: 6. Written as DNA, the CDR3 is TGTGCCAGCAGCTTGTGGCTAGCGGGGACCACAGATACGCAGTATTTT. Amino acid sequence: CASSLWLAGTTDTQYF.